This T cell receptor (beta chain) was sequenced during a study of cytomegalovirus exposure and HLA in healthy donors. Study details: It was reported in a later analysis that the same platform had been used for the 120 validation repertoires as for the 550 to 700 first-cohort repertoires. Whole-study results and caveats: Reports credit the classifier with highly specific, highly sensitive diagnosis of cytomegalovirus status. In vitro data verified a few CMV-associated chains as specific for CMV antigens.

Some clones are missing from TCRdb's copy, which holds only in-frame ones; the method was immunoSEQ multiplex PCR. The sample contains about 140,000 clones, around four fifths of which appear only once. A note on this clone: Its specificity is unknown.

The CDR3 is 14 amino acids. V was shortened by 3 bases and J by 2 bases, with 10 bases between the two germline ends. Germline V gene data show CDR1 as MDHEN and CDR2 as SYDVKM. This chain connects TRBV28 to TRBJ1-2; perhaps TRBD1 as D (6 bases). The receptor's source is a woman aged 25 to 39 in good health and CMV-seronegative. Input material: PBMCs. CDR3 loop: CASSLTGGNYGYTF. The CDR3 coding sequence is TGTGCCAGCAGTTTGACAGGCGGGAACTATGGCTACACCTTC.